This T cell receptor (beta chain) was identified in a study of vaccination effects on CD4 cells after COVID-19 (dated 2022 in TCRdb). Turning to the overall study: Each participant got two doses of an mRNA SARS-CoV-2 vaccine, either BNT162b2 or mRNA-1273. The full study included over 8 COVID-19 convalescent patients and a few SARS-CoV-2-naive healthy vaccine recipients. In the study, cultures from other donors were sequenced using the Oncomine TCR Beta short-read assay on an Illumina iSeq 100. SARS-CoV-2 spike-specific CD4+ TCR repertoires from before and after mRNA vaccination were compared in COVID-19 convalescent patients and in infection-naive vaccine recipients.

The protocol used for the library was the immunoSEQ multiplex PCR assay. TCR beta CDR3 sequencing was performed on DNA from the cultured, isolated CD4+ T cells. The published analysis was carried out like this. Non-productive TCR sequences were removed, reads were trimmed to the CDR3 region, and CDR3s of at least 7 amino acids were retained. Antigen-specific clonotypes were identified using the MANAFEST web app by comparison of expansion in peptide wells against reference cultures. To count as positive, a clone had to show expansion at FDR<0.05 compared with the reference and with all other wells, an odds ratio above 5, and a frequency above 0.1% in two replicate wells. A clonotype was called cross-reactive if it was significantly expanded both in SARS-CoV-2 spike wells and in at least one common cold coronavirus spike condition. CDR3 similarity was assessed by Levenshtein distance using the stringdist R package, and unrooted trees were constructed with ape in R 3.6.1. TCRdb limited this immuneACCESS table to in-frame rearrangements with V and J called. A share of clones is missing; checked studies link under half to unresolved V genes, and the rest is unexplained. That table supplies the V and J calls and clone size; D and trimming were determined from the DNA. The sample data list approximately 82,000 clones, and 70% to 75% of these were observed just once. 1.5% to 2% of the sample belongs to the ten largest clones.

General findings and caveats noted by the study authors: Clones induced by infection and clones induced by vaccination both contracted markedly at late timepoints after vaccination, which fits with T cell responses waning over time. Only a small number of convalescent patients were included, and no early post-infection timepoints were available, which limited the study. In healthy vaccine recipients, vaccine-induced clones were almost all SARS-CoV-2 mono-reactive, with only 1 of 255 cross-reactive with common cold coronaviruses.

About this clone: There is no known antigen for this receptor. No qualities accompany the bases; no much larger clone lies one base away.

In the ViraFEST assay, PBMC were stimulated with viral peptide pools, and antigen-specific CD4+ T cell clonotypes were then identified by expansion using TCR sequencing. After approximately eleven days of culture, CD4+ T cells were isolated with the EasySep CD4+ T cell isolation kit. Healthy vaccine recipients had no prior SARS-CoV-2 infection, confirmed by negative nucleocapsid antibodies before and after vaccination. Some 1.9 million PBMC per well were cultured with approximately 10 ug/ml peptides in IMDM containing approximately 4.6% human AB serum, 8.5 to 10 IU/ml IL-2 and gentamicin. On days 3 and 7, half of the culture medium was replaced with fresh IL-2-containing medium. Each peptide stimulation condition was cultured in triplicate wells unless otherwise noted. PBMC were separated from whole blood using Ficoll-Paque Plus gradient centrifugation and were then either cryopreserved at -140C or used fresh. Overlapping peptide pools spanned the spike proteins of SARS-CoV-2 and the common cold coronaviruses HCoV-NL63, HCoV-OC43 and HCoV-229E. Genomic DNA was extracted from cultured CD4+ T cells with the QIAamp micro DNA kit.

The sequence was collected from a human donor who received a COVID-19 vaccine. The source material was CD4+ T cells from PBMCs cultured with HCoV-229E spike peptides, sampled before COVID-19 vaccination. The sample's cell subset or site label, decoded: HCoV-229E spike overlapping peptide pool stimulation.

For the CDR3, the sequence is CASSLAGQLYNEQFF. The sequence in DNA is TGTGCCAGCAGTTTAGCGGGACAACTTTACAATGAGCAGTTCTTC. In this chain, TRBV28 is recombined with TRBJ2-1; the D gene could be TRBD1 or TRBD2, each one agreeing over 6 bases. Cut back by 2 bases and 4 bases, the V and J ends lie 12 bases apart. There are 15 amino acids in the CDR3, from cysteine to phenylalanine inclusive. Only the CDR3 part of the read is kept: 45 bases, read in frame from the first base. According to the germline V gene, CDR1 reads MDHEN and CDR2 reads SYDVKM.